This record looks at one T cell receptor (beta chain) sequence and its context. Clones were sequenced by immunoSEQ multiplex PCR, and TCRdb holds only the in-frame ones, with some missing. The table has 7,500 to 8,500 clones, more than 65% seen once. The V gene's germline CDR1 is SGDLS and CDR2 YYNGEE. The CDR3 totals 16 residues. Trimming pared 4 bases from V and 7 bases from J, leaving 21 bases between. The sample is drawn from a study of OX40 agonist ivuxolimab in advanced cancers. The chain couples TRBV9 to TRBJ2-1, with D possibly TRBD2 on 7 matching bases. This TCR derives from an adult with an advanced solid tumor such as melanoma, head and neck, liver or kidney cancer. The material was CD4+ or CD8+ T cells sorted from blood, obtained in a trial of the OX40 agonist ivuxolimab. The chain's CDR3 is CASSTQGYPGGNEQFF. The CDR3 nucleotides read TGTGCCAGCAGCACTCAGGGGTACCCCGGGGGGAATGAGCAGTTCTTC.